This T cell receptor (beta chain) derives from a study of beta chain features in type 1 diabetes. Based on CD45RO/CCR7/CD25/CD127/CD95/CD27, CD4+ regulatory, stem cell-like memory, naive and central memory cells were sorted. Investigators reverse transcribed all isolated RNA, so they sequenced expressed TCRB transcripts. This table comes from immunoSEQ multiplex PCR, and its TCRdb copy is limited to in-frame clones, with some not included. The table records around 500,000 clones, about 30% of them present only once. With V trimmed by 5 bases and J by 4 bases, 8 bases remained unmatched. Germline V gene sequence: CDR1 SEHNR, CDR2 FQNEAQ (reference sequence). CDR3 length: 15 amino acids.

V is TRBV7-9 and J is TRBJ2-1, with 7 bases fitting TRBD2. The sequenced sample was naive CD4+ T cells from blood. This receptor was taken from a man younger than 35 in good health. CDR3 sequence reads: CASSPGKGGYNEQFF. Written as DNA, the CDR3 is TGTGCCAGCAGCCCAGGGAAGGGAGGGTACAATGAGCAGTTCTTC.